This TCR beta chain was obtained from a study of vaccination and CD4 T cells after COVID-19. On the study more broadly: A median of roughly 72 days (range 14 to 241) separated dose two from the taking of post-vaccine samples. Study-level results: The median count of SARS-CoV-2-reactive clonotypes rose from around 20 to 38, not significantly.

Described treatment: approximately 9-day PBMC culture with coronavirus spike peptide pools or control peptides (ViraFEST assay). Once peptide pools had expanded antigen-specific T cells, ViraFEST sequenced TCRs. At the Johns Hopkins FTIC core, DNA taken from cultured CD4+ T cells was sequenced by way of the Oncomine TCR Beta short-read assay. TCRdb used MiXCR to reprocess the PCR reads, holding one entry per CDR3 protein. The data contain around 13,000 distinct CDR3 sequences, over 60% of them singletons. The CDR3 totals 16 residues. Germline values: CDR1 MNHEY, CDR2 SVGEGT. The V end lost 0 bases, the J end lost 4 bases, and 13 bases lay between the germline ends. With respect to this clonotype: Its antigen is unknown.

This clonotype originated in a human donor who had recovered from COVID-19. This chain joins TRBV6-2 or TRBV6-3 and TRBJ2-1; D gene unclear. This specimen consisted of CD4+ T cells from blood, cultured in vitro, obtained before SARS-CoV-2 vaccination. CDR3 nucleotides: TGTGCCAGCAGTTACTCGATTAGCCGGCTATACAATGAGCAGTTCTTC. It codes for CASSYSISRLYNEQFF.